The clone carrying this T cell receptor beta chain was recorded a few times. Its antigen is still unknown. The CDR3 sequence is 18 residues long. V lost 3 bases to trimming and J lost 0 bases, with 15 bases between them. The germline V gene has CDR1 SGHAT and CDR2 FQDESV (reference sequence). Library preparation (for TCRbeta) was performed with unique molecular identifiers. TCRdb called the PCR reads again in MiXCR, with one record for every CDR3 protein. The repertoire consists of about 250,000 distinct CDR3 sequences, with 20% to 30% occurring once and the leading ten covering around 4.8%. These data belong to a study of T-cell reconstitution after alpha-beta-depleted transplantation in children. Study-level points and caveats: Reportedly, alpha-beta T cells present about two months post-transplant originated from several hundred expanded clones of graft origin.

Specimen: PBMCs, mostly from graft donor cells, collected 360 days after TCRalphabeta/CD19-depleted stem cell transplant. The sequence derives from a female patient aged 2 to 10 who had a stem cell transplant for congenital amegakaryocytic thrombocytopenia, so the T cells may come from the graft donor. The rearrangement links TRBV11-1 to TRBJ2-6; a weak D match, TRBD1 (5 bases). The CDR3 DNA reads TGTGCCAGCAGCTTTGGCGCAGGGAAGGCCTCTGGGGCCAACGTCCTGACTTTC. Translation gives CASSFGAGKASGANVLTF.